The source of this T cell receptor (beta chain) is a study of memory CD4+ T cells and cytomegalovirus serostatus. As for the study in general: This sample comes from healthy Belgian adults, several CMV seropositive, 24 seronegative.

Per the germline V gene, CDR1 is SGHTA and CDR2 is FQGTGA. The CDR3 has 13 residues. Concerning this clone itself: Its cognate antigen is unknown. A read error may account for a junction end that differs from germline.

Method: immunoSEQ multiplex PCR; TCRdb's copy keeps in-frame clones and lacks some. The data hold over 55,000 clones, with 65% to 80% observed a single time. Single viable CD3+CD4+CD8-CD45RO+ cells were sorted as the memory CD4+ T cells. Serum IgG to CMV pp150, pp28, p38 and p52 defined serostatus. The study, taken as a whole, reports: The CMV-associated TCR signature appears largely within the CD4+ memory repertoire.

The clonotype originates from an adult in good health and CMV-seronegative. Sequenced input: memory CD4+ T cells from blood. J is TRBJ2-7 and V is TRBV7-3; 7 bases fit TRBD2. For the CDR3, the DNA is TGTGCCAGCAGTCAATCCCAACTCGGGACTATGCACTTC. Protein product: CASSQSQLGTMHF. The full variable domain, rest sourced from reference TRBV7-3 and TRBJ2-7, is GAGVSQTPSNKVTEKGKYVELRCDPISGHTALYWYRQSLGQGPEFLIYFQGTGAADDSGLPNDRFFAVRPEGSVSTLKIQRTERGDSAVYLCASSQSQLGTMHFGPGTRLTVT.